The 17 T cell receptor beta chains below come from one sample, sequenced in a study of blood T cell repertoires in COVID-19. The data were produced by immunoSEQ multiplex PCR, yet TCRdb's version contains in-frame clones alone and is incomplete. Among 10,000 to 15,000 clones, over 55% were seen once, and the ten largest hold around 5.5%. The sample was peripheral blood. Receptors were obtained from a man in his 60s with COVID-19, enrolled during active disease.

This sequence joins TRBV5-1 and TRBJ2-7; 10 bases map to TRBD1. Trimming at V came to 0 bases and at J to 4 bases, leaving 1 base not matched to a gene. The CDR3 contains 14 residues. CDR1 and CDR2 (germline): SGHRS, YFSETQ. Written as DNA, the CDR3 is TGCGCCAGCAGCTTGGGGACAGGGGGTTACGAGCAGTACGTC. Translated: CASSLGTGGYEQYV.

The chain joins TRBV3-1 (or the pseudogene TRBV3-2) to TRBJ1-5, with D hard to call. With 3 bases removed from V and 1 base from J, the gap between germline ends came to 7 bases. This CDR3 contains 14 residues. Germline lookup yields CDR1 LGHDT and CDR2 YNNKEL (reference sequence). The CDR3 coding sequence is TGTGCCAGCAGCCATCTAGGCAGCAATCAGCCCCAGCATTTT. Translation gives CASSHLGSNQPQHF.

CDR3 DNA: TGTGCCTGGAGTGCACGACAGACCTTGGGGACTGAAGCTTTCTTT. Residues: CAWSARQTLGTEAFF. This chain links TRBV30 with TRBJ1-1; D might be TRBD1 (5 bases). Trimming cost V 1 base and J 5 bases, with 17 bases left between them. Germline loops: CDR1 GTSNPN, CDR2 SVGIG (reference sequence). The CDR3 has 15 residues.

The genes are TRBV11-2 and TRBJ2-1, with a weak D call TRBD1 (5 bases). The CDR3 is made up of 17 amino acids. Germline loops: CDR1 SGHAT, CDR2 FQNNGV. V was trimmed by 2 bases and J by 1 base, leaving 15 bases between them. CDR3 DNA: TGTGCCAGCAGCTTAAAGGGGCCCGGCGGATCCTACAATGAGCAGTTCTTC. Protein: CASSLKGPGGSYNEQFF.

The chain combines TRBV7-3 with TRBJ2-1; D possibly corresponds to TRBD2 (5 bases). The V end was cut by 3 bases, the J end by 5 bases, with 23 bases between. CDR1 is SGHTA, CDR2 FQGTGA, per germline. This CDR3 comprises 18 residues. CDR3 loop: CASSLEVVSLLNDNEQFF. The CDR3 coding sequence is TGTGCCAGCAGCTTGGAGGTAGTCTCACTTCTTAATGACAATGAGCAGTTCTTC.

This clone is termed medium-sized. The sample carries other DNA sequences with the same CDR3. The chain recombines TRBV7-9 with TRBJ1-5, with D tentatively TRBD1 (5 bases). V dropped 5 bases and J dropped 6 bases, with 11 bases sitting between them. CDR1 and CDR2 (germline): SEHNR, FQNEAQ (reference sequence). This CDR3 spans 13 amino acids. CDR3 in amino acids: CASSAPGFQPQHF. CDR3 DNA: TGTGCCAGCAGCGCACCAGGGTTTCAGCCCCAGCATTTT.

CDR3 nucleotide sequence: TGTGCCAGCACCCCCATCACTAATGAAAAACTGTTTTTT. Amino acid sequence: CASTPITNEKLFF. The V gene is TRBV25-1, the J gene TRBJ1-4, with D unclear. Trimming removed 7 bases at V and 2 bases at J, with 8 bases between. CDR3 length equals 13 residues. The germline gives CDR1 MGHDK, CDR2 SYGVNS. The whole variable domain, remainder taken from reference TRBV25-1 and TRBJ1-4, is EADIYQTPRYLVIGTGKKITLECSQTMGHDKMYWYQQDPGMELHLIHYSYGVNSTEKGDLSSESTVSRIRTEHFPLTLESARPSHTSQYLCASTPITNEKLFFGSGTQLSVL.

CDR3 protein: CATSASFGAGGDYNEQFF. CDR3 bases: TGTGCCACCAGTGCCTCTTTTGGTGCGGGAGGGGACTACAATGAGCAGTTCTTC. The gene calls are TRBV24-1 and TRBJ2-1, with TRBD2 identical over 9 bases. The CDR3 covers 18 residues. The junction had 13 bases not matched to a gene; V was cut back by 5 bases and J by 3 bases. Germline CDR1 KGHDR, CDR2 SFDVKD.

The V and J genes are TRBV19 and TRBJ2-3, with D possibly TRBD2 on 6 matching bases. CDR3 length equals 13 residues. V was shortened by 7 bases and J by 6 bases, with 14 bases between the two germline ends. The V gene's germline CDR1 is LNHDA and CDR2 SQIVND (reference sequence). CDR3 in DNA: TGTGCCAGTAAGTCGTCTAGCGTCGATACGCAGTATTTT. Amino acids: CASKSSSVDTQYF.

The genes are TRBV6-5 and TRBJ1-2, with 7 bases that match TRBD1. The CDR3 covers 12 residues. Germline CDR1 MNHEY, CDR2 SVGAGI. The V segment lost 6 bases and the J segment 7 bases; nucleotides outside the gene matches: 5. This CDR3 is CASRDRVGGYTF. CDR3 in DNA: TGTGCCAGCAGAGACAGGGTGGGTGGCTACACCTTC.

The genes are TRBV15 and TRBJ2-7; perhaps TRBD1 as D (6 bases). CDR3 length: 15 residues. CDR1 and CDR2 (germline): LNHNV, YYDKDF (reference sequence). V lost 3 bases to trimming and J lost 0 bases, with 12 bases between them. The CDR3 region is CATSRRAGDSYEQYF. CDR3 nucleotide sequence: TGTGCCACCAGCAGGCGCGCAGGGGACTCCTACGAGCAGTACTTC.

The V and J genes are TRBV27 and TRBJ2-7, with a weak D call TRBD2 (5 bases). V lost 6 bases and J lost 4, with 7 bases in between. Germline CDR1 and CDR2: MNHEY and SMNVEV (reference sequence). This CDR3 has 11 residues. CDR3: CASRRGYEQYV. As DNA, the CDR3 is TGTGCCAGCAGACGGGGTTACGAGCAGTACGTC.

This clone has only one observation. J is TRBJ1-4 and V is TRBV27; D might be TRBD1 (5 bases). The CDR3 has 15 amino acids. V was trimmed by 4 bases and J by 10 bases, leaving 19 bases between them. The germline V gene encodes CDR1 MNHEY and CDR2 SMNVEV (reference sequence). The CDR3 loop is CASSSWGPGEPKLFF. CDR3 DNA: TGTGCCAGCAGTTCATGGGGCCCTGGCGAACCAAAACTGTTTTTT.

The gene calls are TRBV27 and TRBJ2-1; D is perhaps TRBD2 (6 bases). V lost 2 bases, J lost 4 bases, and 15 bases lay in between. The V gene's germline CDR1 is MNHEY and CDR2 SMNVEV (reference sequence). This CDR3 has 16 amino acids. CDR3 nucleotide sequence: TGTGCCAGCAGTTTAATAGGCGGGGCCTTTTACAATGAGCAGTTCTTC. Translating it yields CASSLIGGAFYNEQFF.

The DNA for the CDR3 is TGTGCCATCAGCCGACTAGCGGGAGTTACAGATACGCAGTATTTT. It translates to CAISRLAGVTDTQYF. V usage is TRBV10-3 and J usage is TRBJ2-3, with 12 bases identical to TRBD2. The V and J ends lost 6 bases and 3 bases, in that order; junction bases with no gene match: 4. CDR3 size: 15 residues. Germline CDR1 is ENHRY and CDR2 is SYGVKD.

The gene calls are TRBV28 and TRBJ2-1; 10 nucleotides match TRBD2. The CDR3 totals 13 residues. The germline V gene encodes CDR1 MDHEN and CDR2 SYDVKM. Losses at the gene ends were 3 bases for V and 14 bases for J; bases not matched to a gene: 7. DNA of the CDR3: TGTGCCAGCAGTTTGCGGGCTAGCGGGGGCGAGTTCTTC. Its protein is CASSLRASGGEFF.

A few counts support this clone. J is TRBJ1-1 and V is TRBV11-2; D might be TRBD1 (5 bases). Trimming stripped 2 bases from V and 5 bases from J, with 9 bases between. The CDR3 has 13 amino acids. Germline V gene lookup returns CDR1 SGHAT and CDR2 FQNNGV. The CDR3 DNA reads as TGTGCCAGCAGCTTACAGGGTGGGACTGAAGCTTTCTTT. Its protein product is CASSLQGGTEAFF.